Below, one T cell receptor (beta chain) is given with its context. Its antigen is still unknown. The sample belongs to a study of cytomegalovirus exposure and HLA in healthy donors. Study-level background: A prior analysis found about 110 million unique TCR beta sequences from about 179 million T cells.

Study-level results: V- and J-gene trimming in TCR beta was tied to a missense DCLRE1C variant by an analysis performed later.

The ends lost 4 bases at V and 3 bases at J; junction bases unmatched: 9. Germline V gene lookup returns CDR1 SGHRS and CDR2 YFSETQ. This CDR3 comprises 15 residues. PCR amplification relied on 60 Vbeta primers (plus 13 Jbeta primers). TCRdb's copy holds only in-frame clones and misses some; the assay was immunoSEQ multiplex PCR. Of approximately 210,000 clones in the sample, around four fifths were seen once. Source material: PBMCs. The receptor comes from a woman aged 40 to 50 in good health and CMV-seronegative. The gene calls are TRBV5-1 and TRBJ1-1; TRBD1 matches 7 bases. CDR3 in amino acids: CASSGRQGGDTEAFF. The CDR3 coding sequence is TGCGCCAGCAGCGGCCGACAGGGCGGGGACACTGAAGCTTTCTTT. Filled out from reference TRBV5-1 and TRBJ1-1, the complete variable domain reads KAGVTQTPRYLIKTRGQQVTLSCSPISGHRSVSWYQQTPGQGLQFLFEYFSETQRNKGNFPGRFSGRQFSNSRSEMNVSTLELGDSALYLCASSGRQGGDTEAFFGQGTRLTVV.